The next 20 T cell receptor beta chains were all read from a single sample in a study of blood T cell repertoires in COVID-19 (dated by TCRdb to 2018 to 2021). The method was the immunoSEQ multiplex PCR assay. The table comes from immuneACCESS by way of TCRdb, which keeps in-frame sequences with V and J called. Part of the clones is missing from these tables; in studies checked, under half for an unresolved V gene and the rest for unknown reasons. Within this sample are around 330,000 clones, with roughly 88% of them counted one time only. The top ten hold roughly 4% of the sample. Material for sequencing was peripheral blood. These TCRs come from a woman in her forties or fifties with active or convalescent COVID-19.

The chain has TRBV11-2 and TRBJ2-2; the match to TRBD1 covers 10 bases. Germline values: CDR1 SGHAT, CDR2 FQNNGV. The CDR3 has 14 amino acids. Trimming removed 3 bases from V and 5 bases from J; junction bases left unmatched: 0. The CDR3 loop reads CASSLGQGTGELFF. The CDR3 bases are TGTGCCAGCAGCTTGGGACAGGGGACCGGGGAGCTGTTTTTT.

The chain carries TRBV19 and TRBJ2-1; 9 bases agree with TRBD2. In germline, CDR1 is LNHDA, CDR2 SQIVND (reference sequence). The V gene end was trimmed by 3 bases and the J gene end by 7 bases; junction bases not matched to a gene: 4. The CDR3 consists of 14 residues. This chain's CDR3 is CASSIGGRGNEQFF. For the CDR3, the DNA is TGTGCCAGTAGTATCGGCGGGAGGGGGAATGAGCAGTTCTTC.

Turning to this clone: Other DNA sequences in the same sample also yield this CDR3. This sequence joins TRBV7-3 and TRBJ1-1; D not resolved. The CDR3 has 13 amino acids. Germline V lookup: CDR1 SGHTA, CDR2 FQGTGA. Trimming pared 3 bases from V and 0 bases from J, leaving 5 bases between. This CDR3 is CASSFQMNTEAFF. In DNA, the CDR3 is TGTGCCAGCAGCTTTCAAATGAACACTGAAGCTTTCTTT. Together with reference TRBV7-3 and TRBJ1-1, the CDR3 gives the full variable domain: GAGVSQTPSNKVTEKGKYVELRCDPISGHTALYWYRQSLGQGPEFLIYFQGTGAADDSGLPNDRFFAVRPEGSVSTLKIQRTERGDSAVYLCASSFQMNTEAFFGQGTRLTVV.

This chain connects TRBV30 to TRBJ1-2; 9 nucleotides agree with TRBD1. Germline V gene lookup returns CDR1 GTSNPN and CDR2 SVGIG (reference sequence). The CDR3 contains 11 residues. The J segment lost 14 bases and the V segment lost 6 bases, leaving 10 bases of the junction unmatched. For the CDR3, the DNA is TGTGCCTGCAGGGACAGGGATAGCGATACCTTC. Protein product: CACRDRDSDTF.

V and J are TRBV6-5 and TRBJ1-5; TRBD1 matches 8 bases. V dropped 8 bases and J dropped 3; count of bases not matched to a gene: 6. The CDR3 contains 14 residues. Germline V gene lookup returns CDR1 MNHEY and CDR2 SVGAGI. The CDR3 sequence: CASSQQGVNQPQHF. The DNA of the CDR3 is TGTGCCAGCTCCCAACAGGGGGTCAATCAGCCCCAGCATTTT.

V and J are TRBV9 and TRBJ2-1; 10 bases map to TRBD2. The CDR3 is made up of 15 amino acids. Germline-derived CDR1 and CDR2 are SGDLS and YYNGEE. V trimming: 0 bases; J trimming: 6 bases; junction bases outside the gene matches: 3. The CDR3 DNA reads TGTGCCAGCAGCGTAGCGGGACTAGCGTTCAATGAGCAGTTCTTC. Translation: CASSVAGLAFNEQFF.

This rearrangement joins TRBV6-2 or TRBV6-3 to TRBJ2-5, with 7 bases lining up with TRBD2. The CDR3 totals 16 residues. J gave up 4 bases and V 4 bases, and 12 bases lay outside the gene matches. Germline V gene sequence: CDR1 MNHEY, CDR2 SVGEGT. As DNA, the CDR3 is TGTGCCAGCAGTTCCCTAAGGCAAGGCGGGGGAGAGACCCAGTACTTC. This sequence encodes CASSSLRQGGGETQYF.

This clone was picked up one time. The chain combines TRBV4-1 with TRBJ2-7; 11 bases map to TRBD2. The CDR3 runs 16 residues. V dropped 5 bases and J dropped 0; count of bases not matched to a gene: 6. Germline lookup yields CDR1 MGHRA and CDR2 YSYEKL. The CDR3 nucleotides read TGCGCCAGCAGCTCGGGACTAGCGGTTTTCTCCTACGAGCAGTACTTC. Its translation: CASSSGLAVFSYEQYF.

The chain combines TRBV10-3 with TRBJ1-2; TRBD1 is a possible D gene (5 bases). The germline CDR1 and CDR2 sequences are ENHRY and SYGVKD. V was cut by 4 bases and J by 6 bases, with 12 bases left in between. CDR3 length equals 13 residues. The CDR3 DNA is TGTGCCATCAGTGTAAGGGGCGAGGATGGCTACACCTTC. Its translation: CAISVRGEDGYTF.

The chain uses TRBV7-3 and TRBJ2-3, with D maybe TRBD2 (6 bases). The CDR3 has 14 amino acids. V lost 4 bases and J lost 2, with 10 bases in between. The germline gives CDR1 SGHTA, CDR2 FQGTGA. CDR3: CASSSGTPTDTQYF. CDR3 sequence (DNA): TGTGCCAGCAGCTCGGGGACTCCCACAGATACGCAGTATTTT.

The chain has TRBV28 and TRBJ1-5; TRBD1 is a possible D gene (6 bases). From germline, CDR1 is MDHEN and CDR2 SYDVKM. The CDR3 consists of 15 residues. Trimming removed 3 bases from V and 0 bases from J, with 9 bases in between. CDR3 region: CASSFDRLSNQPQHF. CDR3 nucleotide sequence: TGTGCCAGCAGTTTCGACAGGCTTAGCAATCAGCCCCAGCATTTT. Variable domain in full (rest from reference TRBV28 and TRBJ1-5): DVKVTQSSRYLVKRTGEKVFLECVQDMDHENMFWYRQDPGLGLRLIYFSYDVKMKEKGDIPEGYSVSREKKERFSLILESASTNQTSMYLCASSFDRLSNQPQHFGDGTRLSIL.

The V and J genes are TRBV27 and TRBJ1-2, with TRBD1 matching 7 bases. Trimming took 2 bases from V and 8 from J; bases not matched to a gene: 5. This CDR3 has 13 amino acids. Germline V gene sequence: CDR1 MNHEY, CDR2 SMNVEV (reference sequence). The DNA of the CDR3 is TGTGCCAGCAGTTTACTCACAGGGGAGGGCTACACCTTC. It specifies CASSLLTGEGYTF.

The V gene is TRBV3-1 (or the pseudogene TRBV3-2), the J gene TRBJ1-1; TRBD1 matches at 7 bases. Looked up from germline, CDR1 is LGHDT and CDR2 is YNNKEL (reference sequence). V dropped 7 bases and J dropped 2; count of bases not matched to a gene: 7. The CDR3 loop spans 14 amino acids. The CDR3 DNA follows: TGTGCCAGCACCAGGGACAGTTTTAACACTGAAGCTTTCTTT. Translated, it gives CASTRDSFNTEAFF.

This rearrangement joins TRBV6-6 to TRBJ2-7, with 8 nucleotides matching TRBD1. Germline CDR1 is MNHNY and CDR2 is SVGAGI (reference sequence). After removal of 4 bases from V and 3 bases from J, the junction contained 8 bases not matched to a gene. This CDR3 region has 15 residues. The CDR3 region is CASSLIQGVGYEQYF. The CDR3 DNA reads as TGTGCCAGCAGTTTAATACAGGGGGTAGGCTACGAGCAGTACTTC.

The rearrangement joins TRBV2 to TRBJ1-5; D is unclear. V lost 6 bases to trimming and J lost 1 base, with 7 bases between them. This CDR3 contains 13 residues. Per germline, CDR1 SNHLY and CDR2 FYNNEI. The CDR3 DNA reads TGTGCCAGCAGAGTGGAGAGCAATCAGCCCCAGCATTTT. It is translated as CASRVESNQPQHF.

The chain couples TRBV28 to TRBJ1-2; D possibly corresponds to TRBD1 (5 bases). The length of the CDR3 is 13 residues. Germline-derived CDR1 and CDR2 are MDHEN and SYDVKM. The germline V and J ends were trimmed by 7 bases and 7 bases, with 16 bases remaining between them. CDR3 amino acids: CASNRSGGGGYTF. In DNA form, the CDR3 reads TGTGCCAGCAATCGGTCGGGGGGAGGTGGCTACACCTTC.

The chain carries TRBV21-1 and TRBJ2-2; the table's D call, TRBD2, was not checked against the DNA. TRBV21-1 is assigned pseudogene status. This CDR3 contains 19 residues. CDR3 in amino acids: CASSKVLGSGRAVEGELFF. In nucleotides, the CDR3 is TGTGCCAGCAGCAAAGTTCTAGGTAGCGGGAGGGCCGTAGAAGGGGAGCTGTTTTTT.

The rearrangement links TRBV7-8 to TRBJ2-7; possible D gene TRBD1, 6 bases. With 0 bases removed from V and 1 base from J, the gap between germline ends came to 16 bases. CDR1 is SGHVS and CDR2 is FQNEAQ in the germline V gene. This CDR3 contains 17 residues. CDR3: CASSLALQGPLSYEQYF. The DNA for the CDR3 is TGTGCCAGCAGCTTAGCGCTTCAGGGGCCTTTGTCCTACGAGCAGTACTTC.

The rearrangement links TRBV21-1 to TRBJ2-1; the table's D gene call, TRBD2, was not cross checked with the DNA. TRBV21-1 is deemed a pseudogene. CDR3 length: 17 amino acids. The CDR3 loop reads CASSKVGGDGGGDEQFF. For the CDR3, the DNA is TGTGCCAGCAGCAAAGTAGGGGGGGATGGTGGTGGCGATGAGCAGTTCTTC.

The chain recombines TRBV27 with TRBJ1-1; D uncertain. Germline CDR1 MNHEY, CDR2 SMNVEV (reference sequence). The CDR3 length is 13 residues. The V and J ends lost 3 bases and 5 bases respectively, with 10 bases between them. The CDR3 sequence is CASSFHSSTEAFF. The CDR3 DNA sequence: TGTGCCAGCAGTTTTCACAGTAGTACTGAAGCTTTCTTT.